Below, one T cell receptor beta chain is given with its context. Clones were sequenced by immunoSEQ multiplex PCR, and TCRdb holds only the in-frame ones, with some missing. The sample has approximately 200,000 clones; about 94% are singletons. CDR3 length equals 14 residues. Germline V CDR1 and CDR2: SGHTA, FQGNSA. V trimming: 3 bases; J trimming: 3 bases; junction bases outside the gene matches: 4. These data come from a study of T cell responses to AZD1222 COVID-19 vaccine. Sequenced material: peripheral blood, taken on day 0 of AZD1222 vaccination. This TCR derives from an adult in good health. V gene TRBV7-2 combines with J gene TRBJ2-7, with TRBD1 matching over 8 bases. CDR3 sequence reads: CASSFGGTGYEQYF. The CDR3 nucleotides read TGTGCCAGCAGCTTTGGCGGGACAGGCTACGAGCAGTACTTC.